These 19 T cell receptor beta chains share one sample of origin, sequenced in a study of blood T cell repertoires in COVID-19. TCRdb's table, derived via immunoSEQ multiplex PCR, lists solely in-frame clones and lacks some. The sample has 150,000 to 200,000 clones, about nine tenths seen once; the top ten hold roughly 4.8%. Sequenced sample: peripheral blood. The receptors shown here come from a man younger than 40 with COVID-19, enrolled during active disease.

The J gene is TRBJ2-1, the V gene TRBV19; 11 bases fit TRBD2. V dropped 5 bases and J dropped 8; count of bases not matched to a gene: 14. Germline assignment: CDR1 LNHDA and CDR2 SQIVND (reference sequence). The CDR3 is 17 amino acids. The CDR3 is CASSAFSGGAMSDEQFF. The CDR3 DNA sequence: TGTGCCAGTAGTGCATTTAGCGGGGGGGCTATGAGTGATGAGCAGTTCTTC.

The chain carries TRBV9 and TRBJ2-5; TRBD2 might be the D (5 bases). With 3 bases removed from V and 2 bases from J, the gap between germline ends came to 11 bases. The CDR3 covers 14 residues. From germline, CDR1 is SGDLS and CDR2 YYNGEE. This CDR3 is CASSARAEQETQYF. The CDR3 region has the DNA TGTGCCAGCAGCGCTCGAGCGGAGCAAGAGACCCAGTACTTC.

J is TRBJ2-1 and V is TRBV7-9; 7 bases are a match to TRBD2. Per germline, CDR1 SEHNR and CDR2 FQNEAQ (reference sequence). V lost 7 bases to trimming and J lost 5 bases; unmatched junction nucleotides: 17. The CDR3 is 17 residues long. The CDR3 loop is CASTHGAAGAIDNEQFF. CDR3 sequence (DNA): TGTGCCAGCACCCACGGTGCCGCGGGAGCTATCGACAATGAGCAGTTCTTC. Full variable domain (outside the CDR3, taken from reference TRBV7-9 and TRBJ2-1): DTGVSQNPRHKITKRGQNVTFRCDPISEHNRLYWYRQTLGQGPEFLTYFQNEAQLEKSRLLSDRFSAERPKGSFSTLEIQRTEQGDSAMYLCASTHGAAGAIDNEQFFGPGTRLTVL.

The chain carries TRBV18 and TRBJ2-5, with 12 bases aligning to TRBD2. Germline V gives CDR1 KGHSH, CDR2 LQKENI. CDR3 length: 17 residues. V shed 5 bases, J shed 2 bases, and the junction held 9 bases outside the gene matches. The CDR3 sequence: CASSGLLAGGPQETQYF. CDR3 in DNA: TGTGCCAGCTCAGGGCTACTAGCGGGAGGTCCTCAAGAGACCCAGTACTTC.

The rearrangement joins TRBV12-3 or TRBV12-4 to TRBJ1-4; TRBD1 is a possible D gene (5 bases). This CDR3 spans 13 amino acids. V was trimmed by 6 bases and J by 4 bases, leaving 9 bases between them. This CDR3 is CASRDSFNEKLFF. The CDR3 nucleotides are TGTGCCAGCAGAGACAGTTTTAATGAAAAACTGTTTTTT.

The V call is TRBV28, the J call TRBJ1-2; D remains ambiguous. Trimming took off 5 bases at V and 4 bases at J, with 8 bases between the two ends. CDR1 and CDR2 from the germline V gene are MDHEN and SYDVKM. CDR3 length: 12 residues. CDR3 amino acids: CASSAEGYGYTF. The CDR3 nucleotides are TGTGCCAGCAGTGCCGAGGGCTATGGCTACACCTTC.

The genes are TRBV6-5 and TRBJ1-5; 8 bases are a match to TRBD1. The V gene end was trimmed by 2 bases and the J gene end by 2 bases; junction bases not matched to a gene: 2. This CDR3 spans 15 amino acids. Germline assignment: CDR1 MNHEY and CDR2 SVGAGI. For the CDR3, the DNA is TGTGCCAGCAGTTACACAGGGGGTGGCAATCAGCCCCAGCATTTT. It translates to CASSYTGGGNQPQHF.

The genes are TRBV18 and TRBJ2-7; D might be TRBD1 (5 bases). CDR1 and CDR2 (germline): KGHSH, LQKENI. The V end was cut by 0 bases, the J end by 7 bases, with 10 bases between. The CDR3 has 13 amino acids. The CDR3 DNA reads as TGTGCCAGCTCACCACCGGCAGGGCGGGAGCAGTACTTC. This translates into CASSPPAGREQYF.

This clone was picked up one time. This chain joins TRBV5-1 and TRBJ2-3, with D possibly TRBD2 on 7 matching bases. V lost 6 bases, J lost 0 bases, and 20 bases lay in between. Germline CDR1 reads SGHRS; CDR2 reads YFSETQ. The CDR3 sequence is 17 residues long. CDR3 sequence (DNA): TGCGCCAGCAACCCTACCAGGCGGGGGCCTAGCACAGATACGCAGTATTTT. It specifies CASNPTRRGPSTDTQYF.

The chain combines TRBV7-9 with TRBJ2-5; D gene unclear. The V end lost 5 bases, the J end lost 10 bases, and 26 bases lay between the germline ends. The germline V gene has CDR1 SEHNR and CDR2 FQNEAQ (reference sequence). The CDR3 has 16 amino acids. For the CDR3, the DNA is TGTGCCAGCAGCCCTGGCCCCCAGACTTTCCGGCGGAACCAGTACTTC. It is translated as CASSPGPQTFRRNQYF.

This clone was seen once. The chain couples TRBV27 to TRBJ2-5, with D perhaps TRBD1 (7 bases). Between the trimmed V and J ends, which lost 3 bases and 6 bases, there was a span of 20 bases. Germline assignment: CDR1 MNHEY and CDR2 SMNVEV (reference sequence). There are 16 residues in the CDR3. The CDR3 sequence: CASSFLSAGGGKTQYF. CDR3 DNA: TGTGCCAGCAGTTTTTTATCGGCAGGGGGAGGAAAGACCCAGTACTTC.

This clone turned up a few times. The chain recombines TRBV5-6 with TRBJ2-1; maybe TRBD2 (6 bases). The CDR3 contains 17 residues. Trimming shortened V by 4 bases and J by 10 bases, and 27 bases separated the two germline ends. Germline CDR1 is SGHDT and CDR2 is YYEEEE. CDR3 in amino acids: CASSLKSRDWPSVEQFF. The DNA of the CDR3 is TGTGCCAGCAGCCTAAAAAGCCGGGACTGGCCGTCGGTAGAGCAGTTCTTC.

As concerns this clone: This may be a read error: a much more frequent sequence differs by one nucleotide. This sequence joins TRBV11-1 and TRBJ1-1; perhaps TRBD1 as D (5 bases). The CDR3 runs 13 residues. Germline CDR1 is SGHAT and CDR2 is FQDESV (reference sequence). The ends were cut back, 3 bases at V and 1 base at J, with 6 bases in the middle. The CDR3 nucleotides read TGTGCCAGCAGCTTGGGGCAGAACACTGAAGCTTTCTTT. Amino acid sequence: CASSLGQNTEAFF.

On this clone itself: Germline and junction disagree at one end, which may indicate a read error. This chain links TRBV4-3 with TRBJ2-1, with 8 bases that match TRBD1. Germline CDR1 and CDR2: LGHNA and YSLEER. CDR3 length: 16 residues. The CDR3 nucleotides are TGCGCCAGCAGCCACCTCCAGGGGGCAGGCTACTATGAGCAGTTCTTC. Protein product: CASSHLQGAGYYEQFF.

The chain links TRBV5-6 to TRBJ2-1; 11 nucleotides match TRBD1. This CDR3 is built from 15 residues. Per the germline V gene, CDR1 is SGHDT and CDR2 is YYEEEE. After removal of 4 bases from V and 4 bases from J, the junction contained 4 bases not matched to a gene. The chain's CDR3 is CASSLGTGGYNEQFF. CDR3 sequence (DNA): TGTGCCAGCAGCCTCGGGACAGGGGGTTACAATGAGCAGTTCTTC. Full variable domain (missing parts from reference TRBV5-6 and TRBJ2-1): DAGVTQSPTHLIKTRGQQVTLRCSPKSGHDTVSWYQQALGQGPQFIFQYYEEEERQRGNFPDRFSGHQFPNYSSELNVNALLLGDSALYLCASSLGTGGYNEQFFGPGTRLTVL.

The chain carries TRBV7-6 and TRBJ2-4, with 9 bases that match TRBD2. Germline-derived CDR1 and CDR2 are SGHVS and FNYEAQ. Trimming cost V 5 bases and J 4 bases; bases outside gene matches: 9. The CDR3 totals 16 residues. The CDR3: CASSKGLAQEKNIQYF. The CDR3 coding sequence is TGTGCCAGCAGCAAGGGACTAGCTCAAGAAAAAAACATTCAGTACTTC.

The gene calls are TRBV19 and TRBJ2-5; TRBD1 matches 9 bases. The CDR3 consists of 15 residues. V shed 6 bases, J shed 5 bases, and the junction held 10 bases outside the gene matches. The germline V gene encodes CDR1 LNHDA and CDR2 SQIVND (reference sequence). This chain's CDR3 is CASRGTGTSVETQYF. The CDR3 DNA follows: TGTGCCAGTAGGGGGACAGGGACTTCGGTGGAGACCCAGTACTTC.

This chain joins TRBV6-2 or TRBV6-3 and TRBJ2-7; a possible D gene is TRBD1 (6 bases). CDR1 and CDR2 (germline): MNHEY, SVGEGT. Between the trimmed V and J ends, which lost 2 bases and 6 bases, there was a span of 17 bases. This CDR3 region has 15 residues. The CDR3 DNA reads as TGTGCCAGCAGTTACGGGCGGGCCAGGGGCATCGAGCAGTACTTC. It is translated as CASSYGRARGIEQYF.

The rearrangement joins TRBV12-5 to TRBJ1-1, with TRBD1 matching 10 bases. Germline lookup yields CDR1 LGHNT and CDR2 FRNRAP. This CDR3 spans 15 amino acids. With 7 bases clipped from V and 4 bases from J, the junction kept 9 bases outside the gene matches. CDR3 DNA: TGTGCTAGTGCCCCAAGGGACAGGGGTTTCACTGAAGCTTTCTTT. This gives the protein CASAPRDRGFTEAFF. Drawing the rest from reference TRBV12-5 and TRBJ1-1, the complete variable domain is DARVTQTPRHKVTEMGQEVTMRCQPILGHNTVFWYRQTMMQGLELLAYFRNRAPLDDSGMPKDRFSAEMPDATLATLKIQPSEPRDSAVYFCASAPRDRGFTEAFFGQGTRLTVV.